This T cell receptor beta chain was identified during a study of T cell repertoires in cytomegalovirus infection. Turning to the study itself: TCR beta signatures that were public indicated CMV infection and matching HLA type.

V was shortened by 1 base and J by 6 bases, with 16 bases between the two germline ends. The CDR3 loop spans 16 amino acids. Germline V gene lookup returns CDR1 MNHNS and CDR2 SASEGT. Study findings and constraints: CMV-specific HLA-C-restricted TCR beta clonotypes dominated the ex vivo response.

On this clonotype itself: Its antigen is currently unknown.

TCRdb re-analysed the reads in MiXCR, keeping a single row per CDR3 protein. The table shows a few hundred thousand distinct CDR3 sequences, with around a quarter occurring only once. The sequenced sample consisted of PBMCs. This chain connects TRBV6-1 to TRBJ1-5; D gene uncertain. The receptor was isolated from a human donor in good health (CMV status not recorded). Some clones in this sample may be carry-over from other donors' samples. CDR3 sequence: CASSEGATGRVQPQHF. In nucleotides, the CDR3 is TGTGCCAGCAGTGAAGGGGCAACGGGTCGCGTTCAGCCCCAGCATTTT.